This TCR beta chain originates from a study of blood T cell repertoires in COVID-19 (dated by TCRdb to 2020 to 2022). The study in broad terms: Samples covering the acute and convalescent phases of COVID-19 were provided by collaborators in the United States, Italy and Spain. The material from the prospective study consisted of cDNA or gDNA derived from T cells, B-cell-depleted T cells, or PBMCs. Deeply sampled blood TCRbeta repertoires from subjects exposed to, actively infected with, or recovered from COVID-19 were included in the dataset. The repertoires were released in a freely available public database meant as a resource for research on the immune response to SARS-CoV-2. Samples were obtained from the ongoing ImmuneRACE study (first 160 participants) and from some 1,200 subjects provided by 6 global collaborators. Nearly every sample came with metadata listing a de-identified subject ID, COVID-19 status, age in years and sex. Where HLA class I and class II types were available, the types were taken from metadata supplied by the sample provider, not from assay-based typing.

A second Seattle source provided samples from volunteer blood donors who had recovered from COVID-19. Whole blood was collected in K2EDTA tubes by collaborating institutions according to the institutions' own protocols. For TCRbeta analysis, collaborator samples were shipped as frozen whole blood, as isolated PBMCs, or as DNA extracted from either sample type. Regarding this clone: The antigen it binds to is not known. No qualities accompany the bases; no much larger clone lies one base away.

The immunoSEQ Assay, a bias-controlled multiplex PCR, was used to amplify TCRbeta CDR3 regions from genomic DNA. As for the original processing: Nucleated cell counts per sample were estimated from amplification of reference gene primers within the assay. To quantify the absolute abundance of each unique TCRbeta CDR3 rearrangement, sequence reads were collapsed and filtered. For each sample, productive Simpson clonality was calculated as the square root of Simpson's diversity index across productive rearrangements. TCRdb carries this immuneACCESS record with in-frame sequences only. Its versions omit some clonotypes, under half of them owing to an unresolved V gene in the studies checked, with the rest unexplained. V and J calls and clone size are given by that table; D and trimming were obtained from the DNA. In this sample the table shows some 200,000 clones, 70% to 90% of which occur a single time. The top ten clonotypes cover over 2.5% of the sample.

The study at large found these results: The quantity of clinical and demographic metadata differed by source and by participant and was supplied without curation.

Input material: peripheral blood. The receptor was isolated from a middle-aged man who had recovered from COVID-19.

Here is the DNA: TGCGCCAGCAGCCAGGACAGGGGTAATGATCAGCCCCAGCATTTT. Its translation reads: CASSQDRGNDQPQHF. Recombination linked TRBV10-2 to TRBJ1-5, with TRBD1 identical over 9 junction bases. From a lookup of the germline V gene, CDR1 and CDR2 are WSHSY and SAAADI. The CDR3 measures 15 amino acids from cysteine to phenylalanine. Only CDR3 DNA remains: 45 bases, in frame from the first base. The V end gives up 6 bases and the J end 5 bases, leaving 8 bases in the junction not matched to a gene.